These 28 T cell receptor beta chains were all obtained from the same sample, sequenced in a study of blood T cells in healthy people across ages. The use of a sample-barcoded 5' primer and a J-beta primer mix characterized a second PCR of roughly 7 to 11 cycles. TCRdb fed the 5' RACE reads into MiXCR, producing one record per CDR3 protein. The sample consists of about 640,000 distinct CDR3 sequences, roughly three fifths of them appearing once. Sequenced sample: blood. Source of these receptors: a man in his sixties in good health.

The chain couples TRBV6-1 to TRBJ2-7; 7 nucleotides line up with TRBD1. The CDR3 totals 14 residues. Germline lookup yields CDR1 MNHNS and CDR2 SASEGT. Unmatched junction bases numbered 10, after V lost 6 bases and J lost 5 bases. CDR3 residues: CASSSDRRSHEQYF. The CDR3 nucleotides are TGTGCCAGCAGCTCGGACAGGCGATCCCACGAGCAGTACTTC.

CDR3 DNA sequence: TGTGCCAGCAGCATACGCCTGGGGGAGAAGAATGAGCAGTTCTTC. Translating gives CASSIRLGEKNEQFF. The rearrangement links TRBV7-2 to TRBJ2-1; D tentatively reads TRBD1 or TRBD2 (5 bases each). This CDR3 is built from 15 residues. Germline values: CDR1 SGHTA, CDR2 FQGNSA. V dropped 5 bases and J dropped 7 bases, with 18 bases sitting between them.

CDR3 residues: CASSQGLQGSYNEQFF. CDR3 bases: TGCGCCAGCAGCCAAGGACTACAGGGCTCCTACAATGAGCAGTTCTTC. The chain carries TRBV4-1 and TRBJ2-1; D possibly corresponds to TRBD1 (6 bases). The length of the CDR3 is 16 residues. Trimming removed 1 base from V and 0 bases from J, with 10 bases in between. Germline CDR1 is MGHRA and CDR2 is YSYEKL.

The chain joins TRBV4-1 to TRBJ2-1, with D perhaps TRBD2 (5 bases). CDR3 length: 11 residues. Trimming stripped 4 bases from V and 13 bases from J, with 11 bases between. CDR1 is MGHRA, CDR2 YSYEKL, per germline. The DNA for the CDR3 is TGCGCCAGCAGCCGCGAGGGCAGTCAGTTCTTC. Amino acids: CASSREGSQFF.

The chain is built from TRBV5-1 and TRBJ1-6; the D is unclear. The ends were cut back, 0 bases at V and 9 bases at J, with 10 bases in the middle. The germline CDR1 and CDR2 sequences are SGHRS and YFSETQ. This CDR3 is built from 14 residues. CDR3 residues: CASSLGMLGSPLHF. In DNA form, the CDR3 reads TGCGCCAGCAGCTTGGGTATGCTCGGTTCACCCCTCCACTTT.

This chain uses TRBV4-1 with TRBJ2-5; 10 positions match TRBD2. Germline CDR1 reads MGHRA; CDR2 reads YSYEKL. The CDR3 totals 16 residues. V shed 0 bases, J shed 1 base, and the junction held 2 bases outside the gene matches. Here the CDR3 DNA reads TGCGCCAGCAGCCAAGAATCTAGCGGGGGCCAAGAGACCCAGTACTTC. As protein: CASSQESSGGQETQYF.

This chain links TRBV11-2 with TRBJ2-7; 8 bases fit TRBD2. Germline assignment: CDR1 SGHAT and CDR2 FQNNGV. The CDR3 covers 16 residues. Germline trimming cut 1 base from V and 5 bases from J; bases unmatched to any gene: 10. As DNA, the CDR3 is TGTGCCAGCAGCTTAGGGGGCGGGGGGCTCAGGGACGAGCAGTACTTC. It encodes CASSLGGGGLRDEQYF.

This clonotype was detected ten times or more. The rearrangement uses TRBV18 and TRBJ1-2; a weak D match, TRBD1 (5 bases). Per the germline V gene, CDR1 is KGHSH and CDR2 is LQKENI. This CDR3 is 16 amino acids long. V was shortened by 0 bases and J by 4 bases, with 15 bases between the two germline ends. CDR3 region: CASSPPGADNLYGYTF. Written as DNA, the CDR3 is TGTGCCAGCTCACCACCCGGGGCGGACAACCTCTATGGCTACACCTTC.

The V call is TRBV29-1, the J call TRBJ2-5; 12 bases fit TRBD2. The junction had 3 bases not matched to a gene; V was cut back by 7 bases and J by 3 bases. Germline CDR1 is SQVTM and CDR2 is ANQGSEA. This CDR3 contains 13 residues. The CDR3 nucleotides are TGCAGCGCATCTAGCGGGGGGGAAGAGACCCAGTACTTC. Its translation is CSASSGGEETQYF.

DNA for the CDR3: TGCAGTGCCCTTGGGCTAGCGGGGGGCCTCTCCTACGAGCAGTACTTC. Protein product: CSALGLAGGLSYEQYF. This chain connects TRBV20-1 to TRBJ2-7; 11 nucleotides agree with TRBD2. Germline-derived CDR1 and CDR2 are DFQATT and SNEGSKA (reference sequence). V shed 6 bases and J 0 bases; nucleotides not matched to a gene: 10. This CDR3 comprises 16 residues.

This sequence joins TRBV4-2 and TRBJ2-3; tentatively, D is TRBD2 (5 bases). Trimming pared 1 base from V and 0 bases from J, leaving 8 bases between. This CDR3 is 15 amino acids long. Per germline, CDR1 LGHNA and CDR2 YNFKEQ. CDR3 protein: CASSQVGVSTDTQYF. The CDR3 DNA reads as TGTGCCAGCAGCCAAGTGGGAGTTAGCACAGATACGCAGTATTTT.

This chain links TRBV7-8 with TRBJ1-6, with TRBD1 matching 8 bases. The CDR3 sequence is 16 residues long. Trimming took 1 base from V and 6 from J; bases not matched to a gene: 5. Germline V gives CDR1 SGHVS, CDR2 FQNEAQ. As DNA, the CDR3 is TGTGCCAGCAGCTTAGGGGCAGGGGGCTCTAATTCACCCCTCCACTTT. This gives the protein CASSLGAGGSNSPLHF. The full variable domain, its missing parts supplied by reference TRBV7-8 and TRBJ1-6, is GAGVSQSPRYKVAKRGQDVALRCDPISGHVSLFWYQQALGQGPEFLTYFQNEAQLDKSGLPSDRFFAERPEGSVSTLKIQRTQQEDSAVYLCASSLGAGGSNSPLHFGNGTRLTVT.

The chain couples TRBV6-1 to TRBJ2-3; D unclear. This CDR3 has 18 amino acids. V lost 4 bases and J 0 bases, leaving 20 bases between the germline ends. Germline V lookup: CDR1 MNHNS, CDR2 SASEGT. The CDR3 protein is CASSAVQSTKSSTDTQYF. The DNA for the CDR3 is TGTGCCAGCAGTGCAGTACAGTCCACCAAGTCTAGCACAGATACGCAGTATTTT.

The V gene is TRBV5-6, the J gene TRBJ2-5; TRBD2 matches at 7 bases. Germline V lookup: CDR1 SGHDT, CDR2 YYEEEE. The CDR3 totals 15 residues. V shed 1 base and J 2 bases; nucleotides not matched to a gene: 5. The CDR3 protein is CASSLRGGSQETQYF. DNA for the CDR3: TGTGCCAGCAGCTTGCGCGGCGGGAGTCAAGAGACCCAGTACTTC.

The chain links TRBV5-4 to TRBJ2-5; 11 bases align to TRBD1. Germline CDR1 reads SGHNT; CDR2 reads YYREEE (reference sequence). V gave up 9 bases and J gave up 4 bases; unmatched junction bases: 5. The CDR3 is 13 amino acids. The DNA for the CDR3 is TGTGCCATGGACAGGGGGCAGGGAGAGACCCAGTACTTC. Its protein product is CAMDRGQGETQYF.

This clonotype has just a few counts. The chain recombines TRBV7-2 with TRBJ1-2; TRBD1 might be the D (5 bases). V shed 5 bases and J shed 0 bases, with 16 bases lying between them. The CDR3 covers 16 residues. Germline V lookup: CDR1 SGHTA, CDR2 FQGNSA. CDR3 sequence reads: CASSPGPNPPNYGYTF. The CDR3 DNA sequence: TGTGCCAGCAGCCCGGGACCTAACCCTCCTAACTATGGCTACACCTTC. Full variable domain (rest looked up from reference TRBV7-2 and TRBJ1-2): GAGVSQSPSNKVTEKGKDVELRCDPISGHTALYWYRQSLGQGLEFLIYFQGNSAPDKSGLPSDRFSAERTGGSVSTLTIQRTQQEDSAVYLCASSPGPNPPNYGYTFGSGTRLTVV.

J is TRBJ1-5 and V is TRBV28, with a weak D call TRBD1 (5 bases). Trimming removed 8 bases from V and 6 bases from J, with 20 bases in between. Germline lookup yields CDR1 MDHEN and CDR2 SYDVKM. The CDR3 is 15 residues long. The DNA of the CDR3 is TGTGCCAGCGGGTCTACAGGTACCTTTGGTCAGCCCCAGCATTTT. Amino acids: CASGSTGTFGQPQHF.

This sequence joins TRBV11-2 and TRBJ1-4, with a possible D match to TRBD1 (5 bases). The V end was cut by 3 bases, the J end by 6 bases, with 14 bases between. Per the germline V gene, CDR1 is SGHAT and CDR2 is FQNNGV. The CDR3 consists of 15 residues. CDR3 bases: TGTGCCAGCAGCTTGGACCTCAGGGAGTATGAAAAACTGTTTTTT. Translating gives CASSLDLREYEKLFF.

This clonotype came up many times. The chain couples TRBV4-2 to TRBJ2-1; 7 bases map to TRBD2. This CDR3 is built from 17 residues. Trimming cost V 4 bases and J 9 bases; bases outside gene matches: 18. In germline, CDR1 is LGHNA, CDR2 YNFKEQ. The CDR3 spells CASSPQLAHTDWVEQFF. CDR3 nucleotides: TGTGCCAGCAGCCCCCAACTAGCGCATACTGACTGGGTTGAGCAGTTCTTC.

V is TRBV3-1 and J is TRBJ2-5; D ambiguous. This CDR3 contains 13 residues. Germline CDR1 is LGHDT and CDR2 is YNNKEL (reference sequence). The V gene lost 4 bases and the J gene lost 7 bases, with 13 bases spanning the gap. CDR3 DNA sequence: TGTGCCAGCAGCCCGAATCGCGAAGGGACCCAGTACTTC. As protein: CASSPNREGTQYF.

This clonotype occurred once. The chain links TRBV20-1 to TRBJ1-2, with D perhaps TRBD1 (5 bases). Germline V gives CDR1 DFQATT, CDR2 SNEGSKA (reference sequence). This CDR3 has 14 residues. With 5 bases removed from V and 0 bases from J, the gap between germline ends came to 13 bases. Here the CDR3 DNA reads TGCAGTGCTCGAACAGGAGCAGCTAACTATGGCTACACCTTC. This gives the protein CSARTGAANYGYTF.

The rearrangement uses TRBV11-2 and TRBJ2-7, with a possible D match to TRBD2 (5 bases). The germline V gene has CDR1 SGHAT and CDR2 FQNNGV. Trimming took off 3 bases at V and 12 bases at J, with 24 bases between the two ends. This CDR3 is 15 amino acids long. The CDR3 region has the DNA TGTGCCAGCAGCTTGGACGGACTCACACAAGAGACCCGGTACTTC. Protein product: CASSLDGLTQETRYF.

This sequence joins TRBV6-2 or TRBV6-3 and TRBJ2-1, with 9 bases aligning to TRBD2. This CDR3 comprises 15 residues. The V gene's germline CDR1 is MNHEY and CDR2 SVGEGT. J lost 3 bases, V lost 6 bases, and 6 bases had no gene match. CDR3 protein: CASRTGTSYYNEQFF. The CDR3 DNA reads as TGTGCCAGCAGAACCGGGACTAGCTACTACAATGAGCAGTTCTTC.

In this sample, this clonotype turned up a few times. The chain links TRBV3-1 to TRBJ2-7; D is ambiguous. Near its end, the DNA agrees better with TRBJ2-5, so the J call may be wrong. This CDR3 has 14 residues. Germline V lookup: CDR1 LGHDT, CDR2 YNNKEL (reference sequence). The CDR3 sequence: CASSQDPRSQTQYF. The CDR3 bases are TGTGCCAGCAGCCAAGATCCTAGAAGTCAGACCCAGTACTTC.

This clonotype was seen only a few times. The genes are TRBV10-3 and TRBJ1-6; a weak D match, TRBD1 (5 bases). The CDR3 is made up of 16 amino acids. CDR1 is ENHRY, CDR2 SYGVKD, per germline. V lost 0 bases, J lost 7 bases, and 13 bases lay in between. CDR3 sequence reads: CAISESGQGRNSPLHF. Written as DNA, the CDR3 is TGTGCCATCAGTGAGTCGGGGCAGGGCCGCAATTCACCCCTCCACTTT.

The chain uses TRBV6-5 and TRBJ2-1; TRBD2 matches at 15 bases. The V and J ends lost 6 bases and 5 bases, in that order; junction bases with no gene match: 5. Per germline, CDR1 MNHEY and CDR2 SVGAGI. CDR3 size: 16 residues. For the CDR3, the DNA is TGTGCCAGCAGCGGGGGGACTAGCGGGGGGAACAATGAGCAGTTCTTC. It yields the protein CASSGGTSGGNNEQFF.

The sample holds one count of this clonotype. This chain joins TRBV6-5 and TRBJ2-3, with D possibly being TRBD1 (6 bases). From germline, CDR1 is MNHEY and CDR2 SVGAGI. The CDR3 sequence is 16 residues long. V shed 2 bases and J shed 0 bases, with 12 bases lying between them. In DNA, the CDR3 is TGTGCCAGCAGTTACGGTGGGACATCTAGCACAGATACGCAGTATTTT. Translation: CASSYGGTSSTDTQYF.

This clonotype was picked up a small number of times. V is TRBV9 and J is TRBJ2-7, with 7 bases fitting TRBD1. The J call may be mistaken, given a closer DNA end match to TRBJ2-5. This CDR3 region has 15 residues. Germline V CDR1 and CDR2: SGDLS, YYNGEE. The CDR3 protein is CASSPSTGSWGTQYF. The CDR3 DNA sequence: TGTGCCAGCAGCCCCTCGACAGGGTCGTGGGGGACCCAGTACTTC.